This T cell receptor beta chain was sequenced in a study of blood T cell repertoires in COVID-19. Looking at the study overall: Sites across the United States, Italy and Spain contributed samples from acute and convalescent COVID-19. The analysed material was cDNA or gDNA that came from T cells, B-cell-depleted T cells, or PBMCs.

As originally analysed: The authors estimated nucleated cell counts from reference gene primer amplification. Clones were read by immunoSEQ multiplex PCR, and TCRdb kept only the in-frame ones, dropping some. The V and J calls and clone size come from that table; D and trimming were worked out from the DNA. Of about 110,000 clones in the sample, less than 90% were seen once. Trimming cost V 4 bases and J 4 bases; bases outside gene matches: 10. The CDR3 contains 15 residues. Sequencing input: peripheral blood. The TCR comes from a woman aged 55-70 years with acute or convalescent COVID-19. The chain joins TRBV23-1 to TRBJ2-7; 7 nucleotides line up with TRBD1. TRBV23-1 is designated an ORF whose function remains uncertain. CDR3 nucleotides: TGCGCCAGCAGTCCGGGACAGCCTGAAGTATACGAGCAGTACTTC. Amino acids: CASSPGQPEVYEQYF.